This TCR beta chain came from a study of CD8+CD57+ T cells in acquired aplastic anemia. Both TCR beta VDJ combination and CDR3 sequence profiling were carried out. Genomic DNA was the template for this profiling. A single record per CDR3 protein comes from TCRdb applying MiXCR to the reads. The top ten clones hold around 63% of a sample with roughly 86,000 distinct CDR3 sequences, 40% to 55% of them seen once. Germline V gene sequence: CDR1 LGHDT, CDR2 YNNKEL (reference sequence). The CDR3 is made up of 13 amino acids. V shed 5 bases and J shed 6 bases, with 14 bases lying between them. This clonotype appeared once.

Input material: sorted CD4+, CD8+, or CD8+CD57+ T cells (not recorded which) from PBMCs. The chain carries TRBV3-1 and TRBJ2-7; no definite D call. The TCR originated in a human donor in good health, serving as a control. CDR3 nucleotide sequence: TGTGCCAGCAGCGCTCGGTTAAGGGCCGAGCAGTACTTC. Protein sequence: CASSARLRAEQYF.